This passage covers 27 T cell receptor beta chains from one sample sequenced in a study of blood T cell repertoires in COVID-19. TCRdb's table, derived via immunoSEQ multiplex PCR, lists solely in-frame clones and lacks some. The table records 70,000 to 75,000 clones, about 92% of them present only once. The sample comprised peripheral blood. The receptors come from a human donor in a cohort sampled during active COVID-19.

This clone has a single count. This sequence joins TRBV5-6 and TRBJ2-1; 7 bases are a match to TRBD1. Germline values: CDR1 SGHDT, CDR2 YYEEEE. V lost 0 bases and J lost 2; bases outside the gene matches: 2. The CDR3 spans 15 residues. CDR3 sequence reads: CASSLGRGPYNEQFF. The CDR3 bases are TGTGCCAGCAGCTTGGGAAGGGGGCCCTACAATGAGCAGTTCTTC. Filled out from reference TRBV5-6 and TRBJ2-1, the complete variable domain reads DAGVTQSPTHLIKTRGQQVTLRCSPKSGHDTVSWYQQALGQGPQFIFQYYEEEERQRGNFPDRFSGHQFPNYSSELNVNALLLGDSALYLCASSLGRGPYNEQFFGPGTRLTVL.

The V call is TRBV6-1, the J call TRBJ1-5, with D uncertain. V lost 0 bases to trimming and J lost 3 bases, with 15 bases between them. Germline V gene data show CDR1 as MNHNS and CDR2 as SASEGT. The CDR3 loop spans 17 amino acids. The CDR3 region has the DNA TGTGCCAGCAGTGAAGCGGGAGGAGGTTGGAACAATCAGCCCCAGCATTTT. It is translated as CASSEAGGGWNNQPQHF.

This clone was picked up one time. The V and J genes are TRBV4-1 and TRBJ2-1; D perhaps matches TRBD1 (5 bases). The germline CDR1 and CDR2 sequences are MGHRA and YSYEKL. Trimming took 0 bases from V and 0 from J, leaving 15 bases between them. This CDR3 spans 18 amino acids. CDR3 residues: CASSQDQGEPSSYNEQFF. For the CDR3, the DNA is TGCGCCAGCAGCCAAGACCAGGGTGAACCGAGCTCCTACAATGAGCAGTTCTTC.

The rearrangement links TRBV7-6 to TRBJ2-7, with TRBD1 matching over 8 bases. The length of the CDR3 is 15 residues. Germline loops: CDR1 SGHVS, CDR2 FNYEAQ. J lost 3 bases, V lost 5 bases, and 9 bases had no gene match. CDR3 region: CASSHSGGPHYEQYF. The CDR3 coding sequence is TGTGCCAGCAGCCATTCAGGGGGCCCTCACTACGAGCAGTACTTC.

This chain uses TRBV20-1 with TRBJ2-7, with a possible D match to TRBD1 (5 bases). Deletions cut 3 bases from V and 1 base from J, with 13 bases between. This CDR3 spans 14 amino acids. The germline gives CDR1 DFQATT, CDR2 SNEGSKA (reference sequence). CDR3 coding DNA: TGCAGTGCTAGTCCTGGACACTCTTCCTACGAGCAGTACTTC. This sequence encodes CSASPGHSSYEQYF.

The V gene is TRBV4-1, the J gene TRBJ2-1; 16 positions match TRBD2. This CDR3 is built from 18 residues. From germline, CDR1 is MGHRA and CDR2 YSYEKL. Losses at the gene ends were 3 bases for V and 7 bases for J; bases not matched to a gene: 9. DNA for the CDR3: TGCGCCAGCAGCCAGAGAACCGGGACTAGCGGGAGGGGTAATGAGCAGTTCTTC. It specifies CASSQRTGTSGRGNEQFF.

V gene TRBV9 combines with J gene TRBJ2-3; possible D gene TRBD2, 7 bases. CDR1 is SGDLS, CDR2 YYNGEE, per germline. The CDR3 runs to 18 residues. V was trimmed by 1 base and J by 1 base, leaving 19 bases between them. The DNA for the CDR3 is TGTGCCAGCAGCGTACGCCCCGGGGGGCGAGTCGGCACAGATACGCAGTATTTT. The encoded protein is CASSVRPGGRVGTDTQYF.

The J gene is TRBJ2-2, the V gene TRBV19; D gene ambiguous. V dropped 5 bases and J dropped 7 bases, with 8 bases sitting between them. Looked up from germline, CDR1 is LNHDA and CDR2 is SQIVND (reference sequence). CDR3 size: 12 residues. This CDR3 is CASSVAVGELFF. The CDR3 bases are TGTGCCAGTAGTGTGGCCGTCGGGGAGCTGTTTTTT.

V usage is TRBV7-9 and J usage is TRBJ1-4, with D perhaps matching TRBD1 (5 bases). Trimming took off 3 bases at V and 8 bases at J, with 13 bases between the two ends. The CDR3 has 14 residues. The V gene's germline CDR1 is SEHNR and CDR2 FQNEAQ (reference sequence). The DNA of the CDR3 is TGTGCCAGCAGCTTCACCGGGGACTTAGAAAAACTGTTTTTT. Its protein is CASSFTGDLEKLFF.

This chain connects TRBV6-6 to TRBJ1-1, with TRBD1 matching over 9 bases. The CDR3 loop spans 15 amino acids. Trimming at V came to 5 bases and at J to 0 bases, leaving 4 bases not matched to a gene. CDR1 MNHNY and CDR2 SVGAGI come from the germline V gene (reference sequence). The CDR3 DNA reads TGTGCCAGCAGTCGCACAGGGGGCATGAACACTGAAGCTTTCTTT. Translation: CASSRTGGMNTEAFF.

V gene TRBV19 combines with J gene TRBJ2-5; possibly TRBD2 for D (6 bases). Trimming pared 5 bases from V and 5 bases from J, leaving 18 bases between. CDR1 is LNHDA and CDR2 is SQIVND in the germline V gene (reference sequence). This CDR3 has 15 amino acids. The CDR3 here is CASSVNQGGGETQYF. The CDR3, as DNA: TGTGCCAGTAGTGTCAACCAGGGAGGCGGGGAGACCCAGTACTTC. The variable domain in full, with the rest retrieved from reference TRBV19 and TRBJ2-5, is DGGITQSPKYLFRKEGQNVTLSCEQNLNHDAMYWYRQDPGQGLRLIYYSQIVNDFQKGDIAEGYSVSREKKESFPLTVTSAQKNPTAFYLCASSVNQGGGETQYFGPGTRLLVL.

The CDR3 region is CASRSGTGTHEQYF. For the CDR3, the DNA is TGCGCCAGCAGATCCGGGACAGGGACCCACGAGCAGTACTTC. The genes are TRBV5-1 and TRBJ2-7; 9 nucleotides line up with TRBD1. Losses at the gene ends were 5 bases for V and 5 bases for J; bases not matched to a gene: 8. This CDR3 contains 14 residues. Germline lookup yields CDR1 SGHRS and CDR2 YFSETQ.

V is TRBV4-2 and J is TRBJ2-1; 10 nucleotides match TRBD2. The trim removed 0 bases at V and 3 bases at J, leaving 8 bases unmatched. This CDR3 is 18 amino acids long. Per the germline V gene, CDR1 is LGHNA and CDR2 is YNFKEQ. The chain's CDR3 is CASSQERSSGRGYNEQFF. The CDR3 region has the DNA TGTGCCAGCAGCCAAGAGAGGTCTAGCGGGAGAGGCTACAATGAGCAGTTCTTC.

This sequence joins TRBV11-2 and TRBJ2-7; 10 bases are shared with TRBD2. This CDR3 is 13 amino acids long. Germline V gene data show CDR1 as SGHAT and CDR2 as FQNNGV. The J segment lost 0 bases and the V segment lost 8 bases, leaving 1 base of the junction unmatched. CDR3 nucleotides: TGTGCCAGCGGGACTAGCGCCTCCTACGAGCAGTACTTC. Amino acid sequence: CASGTSASYEQYF.

The gene calls are TRBV6-5 and TRBJ2-3, with D possibly matching TRBD2 (6 bases). This CDR3 is built from 14 residues. Germline CDR1 is MNHEY and CDR2 is SVGAGI. Between the trimmed V and J ends, which lost 6 bases and 6 bases, there was a span of 16 bases. This CDR3 reads CASSRGGVTDTQYF. The CDR3 bases are TGTGCCAGCAGCCGAGGAGGGGTGACGGATACGCAGTATTTT.

V gene TRBV9 combines with J gene TRBJ1-1; D may be TRBD1 (6 bases). Trimming stripped 0 bases from V and 11 bases from J, with 14 bases between. Germline V gene sequence: CDR1 SGDLS, CDR2 YYNGEE. This CDR3 comprises 13 residues. CDR3 amino acids: CASSVVAGGAAFF. As DNA, the CDR3 is TGTGCCAGCAGCGTAGTGGCTGGGGGCGCTGCTTTCTTT.

This clone was seen more than once but under ten times. V usage is TRBV28 and J usage is TRBJ2-5, with 9 bases matching TRBD2. Losses at the gene ends were 3 bases for V and 2 bases for J; bases not matched to a gene: 10. CDR3 length equals 17 residues. Germline lookup yields CDR1 MDHEN and CDR2 SYDVKM. DNA of the CDR3: TGTGCCAGCAGTTTCCCCACTAGCGGGCGCCATCAAGAGACCCAGTACTTC. Amino acids: CASSFPTSGRHQETQYF.

This chain joins TRBV13 and TRBJ2-3; 9 positions match TRBD2. V shed 6 bases, J shed 5 bases, and the junction held 12 bases outside the gene matches. Germline V gene sequence: CDR1 PRHDT, CDR2 FYEKMQ (reference sequence). The CDR3 loop spans 16 amino acids. The DNA of the CDR3 is TGTGCCAGCAGTCTGGGGATGGTAGCGGGAGTAGATACGCAGTATTTT. It is translated as CASSLGMVAGVDTQYF.

This clone came up a few times. The chain has TRBV5-1 and TRBJ2-5; TRBD2 is a possible D gene (7 bases). This CDR3 region has 16 residues. The V end was cut by 2 bases, the J end by 2 bases, with 16 bases between. The germline V gene encodes CDR1 SGHRS and CDR2 YFSETQ. The CDR3 here is CASSLTGGPGQETQYF. In DNA, the CDR3 is TGCGCCAGCAGCTTAACGGGGGGCCCGGGACAAGAGACCCAGTACTTC. Based on the CDR3 plus reference TRBV5-1 and TRBJ2-5, the full variable domain is KAGVTQTPRYLIKTRGQQVTLSCSPISGHRSVSWYQQTPGQGLQFLFEYFSETQRNKGNFPGRFSGRQFSNSRSEMNVSTLELGDSALYLCASSLTGGPGQETQYFGPGTRLLVL.

The rearrangement uses TRBV9 and TRBJ1-6; TRBD1 is a possible D gene (6 bases). CDR1 SGDLS and CDR2 YYNGEE come from the germline V gene. The CDR3 has 14 residues. Trimming took off 7 bases at V and 3 bases at J, with 11 bases between the two ends. CDR3 nucleotide sequence: TGTGCCAGCCAGGGGCAGAACTATAATTCACCCCTCCACTTT. Its translation is CASQGQNYNSPLHF.

This clone appeared a single time. The chain recombines TRBV6-5 with TRBJ2-7; TRBD2 aligns across 13 bases. This CDR3 region has 14 residues. Trimming at V came to 4 bases and at J to 7 bases, leaving 4 bases not matched to a gene. In germline, CDR1 is MNHEY, CDR2 SVGAGI. The CDR3 DNA reads TGTGCCAGCAGTTTACTAGCGGGAGGGTGGGAGCAGTACTTC. As protein: CASSLLAGGWEQYF.

The genes are TRBV28 and TRBJ1-3; D remains ambiguous. There are 14 residues in the CDR3. CDR1 is MDHEN and CDR2 is SYDVKM in the germline V gene. Between the trimmed V and J ends, which lost 3 bases and 9 bases, there was a span of 15 bases. The CDR3 DNA is TGTGCCAGCAGTTTGAGGGCGGTGTTGGCCACCATATATTTT. Translating gives CASSLRAVLATIYF.

V gene TRBV5-5 combines with J gene TRBJ2-7, with 8 bases fitting TRBD1. Per the germline V gene, CDR1 is SGHKS and CDR2 is YYEKEE (reference sequence). This CDR3 contains 18 residues. V was clipped by 0 bases and J by 3 bases; unmatched bases: 14. This chain's CDR3 is CASSLAGTGPPIHYEQYF. The CDR3 DNA reads as TGTGCCAGCAGCTTGGCCGGGACAGGTCCTCCGATACACTACGAGCAGTACTTC.

The gene calls are TRBV28 and TRBJ2-7; 8 bases line up with TRBD1. The length of the CDR3 is 17 residues. Germline CDR1 MDHEN, CDR2 SYDVKM. V shed 4 bases and J 0 bases; nucleotides not matched to a gene: 11. This chain's CDR3 is CASSYHRQGHRSYEQYF. The CDR3 nucleotides read TGTGCCAGCAGTTACCATCGACAGGGGCATCGCTCCTACGAGCAGTACTTC. The full variable domain, completed using reference TRBV28 and TRBJ2-7, is DVKVTQSSRYLVKRTGEKVFLECVQDMDHENMFWYRQDPGLGLRLIYFSYDVKMKEKGDIPEGYSVSREKKERFSLILESASTNQTSMYLCASSYHRQGHRSYEQYFGPGTRLTVT.

This rearrangement joins TRBV19 to TRBJ2-3; the match to TRBD2 covers 9 bases. The CDR3 extends over 17 amino acids. CDR1 and CDR2 from the germline V gene are LNHDA and SQIVND (reference sequence). V shed 3 bases, J shed 1 base, and the junction held 8 bases outside the gene matches. As DNA, the CDR3 is TGTGCCAGTAGTATTTTGGTAGCGGGAGTTGGCACAGATACGCAGTATTTT. It encodes CASSILVAGVGTDTQYF.

The V and J genes are TRBV7-2 and TRBJ2-1; D unresolved. CDR3 length equals 13 residues. V dropped 2 bases and J dropped 5 bases, with 7 bases sitting between them. CDR1 and CDR2 from the germline V gene are SGHTA and FQGNSA. CDR3 loop: CASSLYSHNEQFF. CDR3 DNA sequence: TGTGCCAGCAGCTTATACAGCCACAATGAGCAGTTCTTC.

The V gene is TRBV27, the J gene TRBJ2-3; D gene unclear. Trimming took off 3 bases at V and 2 bases at J, with 6 bases between the two ends. The CDR3 length is 13 residues. CDR1 MNHEY and CDR2 SMNVEV come from the germline V gene (reference sequence). The CDR3 region has the DNA TGTGCCAGCAGTTTTCTACCCACAGATACGCAGTATTTT. Its translation is CASSFLPTDTQYF.